This TCR beta chain stems from a study of blood T cell repertoires in COVID-19. Study overall: Researchers got acute and convalescent COVID-19 samples from the United States, Italy and Spain.

Germline values: CDR1 MGHRA, CDR2 YSYEKL. The trim removed 1 base at V and 3 bases at J, leaving 6 bases unmatched. CDR3 length: 18 amino acids. The table came from immunoSEQ multiplex PCR; TCRdb's copy has only in-frame clones and leaves some out. The data hold approximately 98,000 clones, with approximately 80% observed a single time. The V and J genes are TRBV4-1 and TRBJ2-2; 12 nucleotides align to TRBD2. The sequenced sample consisted of peripheral blood. The TCR originated in a man in his sixties with acute or convalescent COVID-19. CDR3 residues: CASSQGLAGARDTGELFF. CDR3 DNA sequence: TGCGCCAGCAGCCAAGGACTAGCGGGGGCGAGGGACACCGGGGAGCTGTTTTTT.